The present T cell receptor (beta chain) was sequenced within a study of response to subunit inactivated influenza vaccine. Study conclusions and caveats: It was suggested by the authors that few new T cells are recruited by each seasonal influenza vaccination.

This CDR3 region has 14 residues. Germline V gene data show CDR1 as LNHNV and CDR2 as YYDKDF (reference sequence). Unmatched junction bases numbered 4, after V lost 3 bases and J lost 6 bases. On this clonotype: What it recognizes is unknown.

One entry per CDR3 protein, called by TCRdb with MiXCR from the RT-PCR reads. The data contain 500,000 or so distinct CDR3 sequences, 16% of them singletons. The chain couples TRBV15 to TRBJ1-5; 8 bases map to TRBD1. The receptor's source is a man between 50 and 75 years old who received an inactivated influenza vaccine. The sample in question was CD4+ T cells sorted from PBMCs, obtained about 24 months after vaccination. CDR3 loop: CATSRTGVAQPQHF. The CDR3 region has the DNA TGTGCCACCAGCAGGACAGGGGTGGCTCAGCCCCAGCATTTT.